The clone carrying this T cell receptor (beta chain) was counted ten times or more. The source of the sample is a study of response to subunit inactivated influenza vaccine. TCRdb re-derived calls from the RT-PCR reads in MiXCR, one entry per CDR3 protein. The table shows around 480,000 distinct CDR3 sequences, with 9.5% to 12% occurring only once. Germline CDR1 and CDR2: SQVTM and ANQGSEA. V was clipped by 6 bases and J by 8 bases, with 13 bases between them. The CDR3 consists of 11 residues. This clonotype was obtained from a man aged 45-65 years who received an inactivated influenza vaccine. This sequence joins TRBV29-1 and TRBJ1-2, with D perhaps matching TRBD1 (5 bases). The sequencing here drew on PBMCs from blood, taken roughly 48 days after vaccination. DNA for the CDR3: TGCAGCGTCGAGGGACTTCGAGGCTACACCTTC. It translates to CSVEGLRGYTF.